This TCR beta chain was found in a study of response to subunit inactivated influenza vaccine. From the RT-PCR reads, TCRdb called clonotypes with MiXCR, one entry per CDR3 protein. The table has hundreds of thousands of distinct CDR3 sequences, around 11% seen once. On this clonotype itself: Its specificity is not known.

V shed 5 bases and J shed 6 bases, with 10 bases lying between them. Germline lookup yields CDR1 KGHDR and CDR2 SFDVKD. The CDR3 sequence is 13 residues long. Regarding the study as a whole: New T cells are recruited in small numbers by each seasonal influenza vaccination, according to the authors' suggestion.

The same sample was also studied in work on T cells expressing NK-cell markers. That study reports: The authors generated TCR beta cDNA through 5'RACE template switching with UMIs. Beta-chain profiling covered CD3+CD56+NKG2C+, CD3+CD56+NKG2C- and CD3+CD56-NKG2C+ sorted subsets. The authors sequenced eight donors, of whom seven were HCMV-seropositive and one was seronegative. Certain NKG2C+ T cell clones were expanded, and their HCMV specificity remained unclear.

The source of this sequence is a man aged 45-65 years who received an inactivated influenza vaccine. Here the sequenced sample was PBMCs from blood, taken on the day of vaccination. The V call is TRBV24-1, the J call TRBJ2-1; tentative D call: TRBD2 (6 bases). In DNA form, the CDR3 reads TGTGCCACCAGTGTCGGTAGCGGCAATGAGCAGTTCTTC. Its translation is CATSVGSGNEQFF.